Listed below are T cell receptor beta chains from one sample, sequenced in a study of cytomegalovirus exposure and HLA in healthy donors. Profiled with immunoSEQ multiplex PCR; TCRdb holds only in-frame clones, not every one. The repertoire holds some 110,000 clones, approximately 80% seen once, with roughly 13% in the top ten. The sample consisted of PBMCs. The receptors come from a woman aged 35 to 49 in good health and CMV-seropositive. CDR3s include the opening cysteine and the closing phenylalanine or tryptophan. Fields, in order: V gene, D gene, J gene, clone size, CDR3 protein, CDR3 DNA. The D gene is left open where the match is weak. Clone size is shown for a subset of rows, as once, few, many or a class of expanded clone.

V gene: TRBV30; D gene: TRBD1; J gene: TRBJ1-2; clone size: NA; CDR3 protein: CACGNPGQGNYGYTF; CDR3 DNA: TGTGCCTGCGGAAATCCGGGACAGGGGAACTATGGCTACACCTTC
V gene: TRBV6-6; D gene: TRBD1; J gene: TRBJ2-7; clone size: NA; CDR3 protein: CATKPGQGSYEQYF; CDR3 DNA: TGTGCCACCAAACCGGGACAGGGTTCCTACGAGCAGTACTTC
V gene: TRBV9; D gene: NA; J gene: TRBJ2-1; clone size: once; CDR3 protein: CASSVDRKSPYNEQFF; CDR3 DNA: TGTGCCAGCAGCGTAGACAGGAAGTCCCCCTACAATGAGCAGTTCTTC
V gene: TRBV6-5; D gene: TRBD1; J gene: TRBJ2-7; clone size: NA; CDR3 protein: CASNRDSSYEQYF; CDR3 DNA: TGTGCCAGCAATCGGGACAGTTCCTACGAGCAGTACTTC
V gene: TRBV19; D gene: NA; J gene: TRBJ1-5; clone size: NA; CDR3 protein: CASSTTTVYSNQPQHF; CDR3 DNA: TGTGCCAGTAGTACCACGACAGTTTATAGCAATCAGCCCCAGCATTTT
V gene: TRBV19; D gene: TRBD2; J gene: TRBJ2-1; clone size: NA; CDR3 protein: CATKRTSGSMSYNEQFF; CDR3 DNA: TGTGCCACTAAGAGGACTAGCGGGAGTATGTCCTACAATGAGCAGTTCTTC
V gene: TRBV5-4; D gene: TRBD2; J gene: TRBJ2-7; clone size: few; CDR3 protein: CASSLEPGGDYEQYF; CDR3 DNA: TGTGCCAGCAGCCTCGAACCCGGGGGGGACTACGAGCAGTACTTC
V gene: TRBV28; D gene: NA; J gene: TRBJ1-4; clone size: NA; CDR3 protein: CASSLDSATNEKLFF; CDR3 DNA: TGTGCCAGCAGTCTTGACAGTGCAACTAATGAAAAACTGTTTTTT
V gene: TRBV6-1; D gene: TRBD2; J gene: TRBJ2-7; clone size: NA; CDR3 protein: CASSPLAGSYEQYF; CDR3 DNA: TGTGCCAGCTCCCCTCTAGCGGGGTCCTACGAGCAGTACTTC
V gene: TRBV7-9; D gene: NA; J gene: TRBJ2-2; clone size: NA; CDR3 protein: CASSLTSQSTGELFF; CDR3 DNA: TGTGCCAGCAGCCTAACTAGTCAGAGCACCGGGGAGCTGTTTTTT
V gene: TRBV5-4; D gene: NA; J gene: TRBJ1-3; clone size: NA; CDR3 protein: CASSSRDGSGNTIYF; CDR3 DNA: TGTGCCAGCAGTTCGCGGGACGGCTCTGGAAACACCATATATTTT
V gene: TRBV5-6; D gene: TRBD2; J gene: TRBJ2-1; clone size: many; CDR3 protein: CASSWDLAGGPNNEQFF; CDR3 DNA: TGTGCCAGCAGTTGGGACCTAGCGGGAGGGCCTAACAATGAGCAGTTCTTC
V gene: TRBV7-6; D gene: TRBD1; J gene: TRBJ2-7; clone size: few; CDR3 protein: CASSLGQGGQYF; CDR3 DNA: TGTGCCAGCAGCTTGGGACAGGGAGGGCAGTACTTC
V gene: TRBV5-1; D gene: NA; J gene: TRBJ2-4; clone size: NA; CDR3 protein: CASSLMGQGIAKNIQYF; CDR3 DNA: TGCGCCAGCAGCCTGATGGGGCAGGGAATTGCCAAAAACATTCAGTACTTC
V gene: TRBV28; D gene: TRBD2; J gene: TRBJ2-3; clone size: NA; CDR3 protein: CASSVAGGRTDTQYF; CDR3 DNA: TGTGCCAGCAGCGTAGCGGGAGGACGCACAGATACGCAGTATTTT
V gene: TRBV6-5; D gene: TRBD1; J gene: TRBJ1-6; clone size: few; CDR3 protein: CASSSGQYNSPLHF; CDR3 DNA: TGTGCCAGCAGTTCGGGACAGTATAATTCACCCCTCCACTTT
V gene: TRBV28; D gene: TRBD2; J gene: TRBJ2-3; clone size: NA; CDR3 protein: CASTTRGETQYF; CDR3 DNA: TGTGCCAGCACCACCCGGGGGGAGACGCAGTATTTT
V gene: TRBV7-3; D gene: TRBD2; J gene: TRBJ2-2; clone size: NA; CDR3 protein: CASSPLAEADTGELFF; CDR3 DNA: TGTGCCAGCAGCCCCCTAGCGGAAGCGGACACCGGGGAGCTGTTTTTT
V gene: TRBV6-6; D gene: NA; J gene: TRBJ1-1; clone size: NA; CDR3 protein: CASSYAPDKGTEAFF; CDR3 DNA: TGTGCCAGCAGTTATGCCCCGGACAAGGGGACTGAAGCTTTCTTT
V gene: TRBV19; D gene: TRBD2; J gene: TRBJ2-1; clone size: NA; CDR3 protein: CASSIDGASGIYNEQFF; CDR3 DNA: TGTGCCAGTAGTATAGATGGCGCTAGCGGGATCTACAATGAGCAGTTCTTC
V gene: TRBV27; D gene: NA; J gene: TRBJ1-5; clone size: NA; CDR3 protein: CASSLDRSGPQHF; CDR3 DNA: TGTGCCAGCAGTTTAGATCGGTCGGGGCCCCAGCATTTT
V gene: TRBV5-1; D gene: NA; J gene: TRBJ2-7; clone size: NA; CDR3 protein: CASSLASQGRNFYEQYF; CDR3 DNA: TGCGCCAGCAGCTTGGCCTCCCAGGGCCGAAATTTCTACGAGCAGTACTTC
V gene: TRBV7-3; D gene: TRBD2; J gene: TRBJ2-1; clone size: NA; CDR3 protein: CASSLYRYSGSLSSSYNEQFF; CDR3 DNA: TGTGCCAGCAGCTTATATCGGTATAGCGGGAGCCTATCCAGCTCCTACAATGAGCAGTTCTTC
V gene: TRBV5-4; D gene: NA; J gene: TRBJ2-6; clone size: once; CDR3 protein: CASSPTWAGANVLTF; CDR3 DNA: TGTGCCAGCAGCCCTACCTGGGCGGGGGCCAACGTCCTGACTTTC
V gene: TRBV6-5; D gene: TRBD1; J gene: TRBJ1-6; clone size: NA; CDR3 protein: CASSYSDRGWTPLHF; CDR3 DNA: TGTGCCAGCAGTTACTCTGACAGGGGCTGGACACCCCTCCACTTT
V gene: TRBV6-1; D gene: TRBD1; J gene: TRBJ2-7; clone size: NA; CDR3 protein: CASSADRDEQYF; CDR3 DNA: TGTGCCAGCAGTGCAGACAGGGACGAGCAGTACTTC
V gene: TRBV7-2; D gene: TRBD2; J gene: TRBJ2-7; clone size: NA; CDR3 protein: CASSLDHTSGSYEQYF; CDR3 DNA: TGTGCCAGCAGCTTAGATCACACTAGCGGTTCCTACGAGCAGTACTTC
V gene: TRBV5-1; D gene: TRBD2; J gene: TRBJ2-7; clone size: NA; CDR3 protein: CASSQGLAYEQYF; CDR3 DNA: TGCGCCAGCAGCCAGGGACTAGCCTACGAGCAGTACTTC
V gene: TRBV7-8; D gene: NA; J gene: TRBJ2-7; clone size: NA; CDR3 protein: CASSPGGPYEQYF; CDR3 DNA: TGTGCCAGCAGCCCCGGTGGGCCCTACGAGCAGTACTTC
V gene: TRBV9; D gene: TRBD2; J gene: TRBJ2-3; clone size: NA; CDR3 protein: CASSKLAGVETQYF; CDR3 DNA: TGTGCCAGCAGCAAACTAGCGGGAGTTGAAACGCAGTATTTT
V gene: TRBV7-9; D gene: NA; J gene: TRBJ1-2; clone size: NA; CDR3 protein: CASSFDSLKGYTF; CDR3 DNA: TGTGCCAGCAGCTTTGACAGCCTAAAGGGCTACACCTTC
V gene: TRBV7-9; D gene: NA; J gene: TRBJ1-6; clone size: NA; CDR3 protein: CAGSLDGVGSPLHF; CDR3 DNA: TGTGCCGGCAGCCTGGACGGGGTTGGTTCACCCCTCCACTTT
V gene: TRBV5-6; D gene: TRBD2; J gene: TRBJ2-1; clone size: few; CDR3 protein: CASSLRTSGSTNEQFF; CDR3 DNA: TGTGCCAGCAGCTTGAGGACTAGCGGGAGTACGAATGAGCAGTTCTTC
V gene: TRBV27; D gene: TRBD2; J gene: TRBJ2-5; clone size: NA; CDR3 protein: CASSKLAGAWETQYF; CDR3 DNA: TGTGCCAGCAGTAAGCTAGCGGGAGCTTGGGAGACCCAGTACTTC
V gene: TRBV7-8; D gene: NA; J gene: TRBJ1-1; clone size: few; CDR3 protein: CASRPALGGGTEAFF; CDR3 DNA: TGTGCCAGCAGACCGGCTCTAGGGGGAGGGACTGAAGCTTTCTTT
V gene: TRBV5-4; D gene: TRBD2; J gene: TRBJ2-5; clone size: NA; CDR3 protein: CASSRGTSGTLSKTQYF; CDR3 DNA: TGTGCCAGCAGCCGAGGGACTAGCGGGACTCTCTCGAAGACCCAGTACTTC
V gene: TRBV6-5; D gene: NA; J gene: TRBJ2-1; clone size: once; CDR3 protein: CASSYRLEVNEQFF; CDR3 DNA: TGTGCCAGCAGTTACCGCCTAGAGGTTAATGAGCAGTTCTTC
V gene: TRBV7-9; D gene: NA; J gene: TRBJ2-1; clone size: NA; CDR3 protein: CASSLTGNEQFF; CDR3 DNA: TGTGCCAGCAGCTTAACGGGGAATGAGCAGTTCTTC
V gene: TRBV7-6; D gene: TRBD1; J gene: TRBJ1-3; clone size: NA; CDR3 protein: CASSLESRLTGFGNTIYF; CDR3 DNA: TGTGCCAGCAGCTTAGAAAGCCGTCTGACAGGGTTCGGGAACACCATATATTTT
V gene: TRBV4-1; D gene: NA; J gene: TRBJ2-7; clone size: NA; CDR3 protein: CASSRYHRDNYEQYF; CDR3 DNA: TGCGCCAGCAGCCGATATCACCGGGACAACTACGAGCAGTACTTC
V gene: TRBV7-8; D gene: TRBD2; J gene: TRBJ2-1; clone size: NA; CDR3 protein: CASSSRVWGEGGSEQFF; CDR3 DNA: TGTGCCAGCAGCTCTCGTGTTTGGGGGGAGGGAGGAAGTGAGCAGTTCTTC
V gene: TRBV28; D gene: TRBD1; J gene: TRBJ1-2; clone size: NA; CDR3 protein: CASRPSTGVGGYTF; CDR3 DNA: TGTGCCAGCAGACCGTCGACAGGGGTGGGGGGCTACACCTTC
V gene: TRBV10-1; D gene: NA; J gene: TRBJ2-7; clone size: NA; CDR3 protein: CARGGGAAYEQYF; CDR3 DNA: TGCGCCAGAGGAGGCGGGGCAGCCTACGAGCAGTACTTC
V gene: TRBV9; D gene: TRBD1; J gene: TRBJ1-1; clone size: NA; CDR3 protein: CASSPQGRGDTEAFF; CDR3 DNA: TGTGCCAGCAGCCCCCAAGGCAGGGGGGACACTGAAGCTTTCTTT
V gene: TRBV19; D gene: NA; J gene: TRBJ1-1; clone size: few; CDR3 protein: CATGQFAEAFF; CDR3 DNA: TGTGCCACCGGACAGTTTGCCGAAGCTTTCTTT
V gene: TRBV5-4; D gene: NA; J gene: TRBJ1-2; clone size: NA; CDR3 protein: CASSPGTPGTYGYTF; CDR3 DNA: TGTGCCAGCAGCCCAGGGACACCAGGAACCTATGGCTACACCTTC
V gene: TRBV2; D gene: TRBD2; J gene: TRBJ2-4; clone size: NA; CDR3 protein: CASSERAGGRAKNIQYF; CDR3 DNA: TGTGCCAGCAGTGAAAGGGCGGGAGGGAGGGCCAAAAACATTCAGTACTTC
V gene: TRBV6-6; D gene: TRBD2; J gene: TRBJ2-5; clone size: NA; CDR3 protein: CASRLAEETQYF; CDR3 DNA: TGTGCCAGCAGACTAGCGGAAGAGACCCAGTACTTC
V gene: TRBV21-1; D gene: NA; J gene: TRBJ2-7; clone size: NA; CDR3 protein: CASSEGGVAGVNEQYF; CDR3 DNA: TGTGCCAGCAGCGAAGGGGGAGTAGCGGGAGTAAACGAGCAGTACTTC
V gene: TRBV2; D gene: TRBD1; J gene: TRBJ2-7; clone size: NA; CDR3 protein: CASTPRTGVAYEQYF; CDR3 DNA: TGTGCCAGCACCCCCCGGACAGGAGTGGCCTACGAGCAGTACTTC
V gene: TRBV20-1; D gene: NA; J gene: TRBJ2-7; clone size: NA; CDR3 protein: CSARTGYEQYF; CDR3 DNA: TGCAGTGCTAGAACGGGCTACGAGCAGTACTTC
V gene: TRBV27; D gene: TRBD1; J gene: TRBJ2-3; clone size: NA; CDR3 protein: CASSRDRVADTQYF; CDR3 DNA: TGTGCCAGCAGCCGGGACAGGGTGGCAGATACGCAGTATTTT
V gene: TRBV5-1; D gene: TRBD2; J gene: TRBJ2-1; clone size: few; CDR3 protein: CASSLGSERGYNEQFF; CDR3 DNA: TGCGCCAGCAGCTTGGGGTCCGAGCGGGGATACAATGAGCAGTTCTTC
V gene: TRBV7-9; D gene: NA; J gene: TRBJ1-3; clone size: NA; CDR3 protein: CASSLEAGTIYF; CDR3 DNA: TGTGCCAGCAGCTTAGAGGCGGGCACCATATATTTT
V gene: TRBV19; D gene: TRBD1; J gene: TRBJ1-2; clone size: NA; CDR3 protein: CASSTPTGDYGYTF; CDR3 DNA: TGTGCCAGTAGTACCCCGACAGGGGACTATGGCTACACCTTC
V gene: TRBV7-8; D gene: NA; J gene: TRBJ1-5; clone size: once; CDR3 protein: CASSRASLGASNQPQHF; CDR3 DNA: TGTGCCAGCAGCCGTGCCTCATTGGGGGCGAGCAATCAGCCCCAGCATTTT
V gene: TRBV18; D gene: NA; J gene: TRBJ2-1; clone size: NA; CDR3 protein: CASSLTREGGYNEQFF; CDR3 DNA: TGTGCCAGCTCACTCACGAGAGAGGGAGGTTACAATGAGCAGTTCTTC
V gene: TRBV30; D gene: NA; J gene: TRBJ1-3; clone size: NA; CDR3 protein: CAWSQGNSGNTIYF; CDR3 DNA: TGTGCCTGGAGCCAGGGTAACTCTGGAAACACCATATATTTT
V gene: TRBV2; D gene: NA; J gene: TRBJ2-4; clone size: NA; CDR3 protein: CASSERLAKNIQYF; CDR3 DNA: TGTGCCAGCAGTGAACGGTTAGCCAAAAACATTCAGTACTTC